This is a list of T cell receptor beta chains from one sample in a study of patients and donors after allogeneic stem cell transplantation. A single record per CDR3 protein comes from TCRdb applying MiXCR to the RT-PCR reads. The data hold around 82,000 distinct CDR3 sequences, with roughly 5.2% observed a single time. The specimen sequenced was blood, either unsorted or a sorted T cell fraction (not recorded which). All receptors come from a human donor who was either an allogeneic HSCT recipient or a stem cell or donor lymphocyte infusion donor (not recorded which). It is not recorded whose cells these are; they may come from a transplant donor. CDR3s include the opening cysteine and the closing phenylalanine or tryptophan.

V gene: TRBV10-2; J gene: TRBJ1-6; CDR3 length: 14; CDR3 protein: CASGGQGGNSPLHF
V gene: TRBV27; J gene: TRBJ2-3; CDR3 length: 15; CDR3 protein: CASSLRGQSTDTQYF
V gene: TRBV6-5; J gene: TRBJ1-5; CDR3 length: 12; CDR3 protein: CASRHLNQPQHF
V gene: TRBV30; J gene: TRBJ1-2; CDR3 length: 14; CDR3 protein: CAWSVQGPNYGYTF
V gene: TRBV10-3; J gene: TRBJ1-1; CDR3 length: 14; CDR3 protein: CAISESPGDTEAFF
V gene: TRBV27; J gene: TRBJ1-5; CDR3 length: 13; CDR3 protein: CASSPPGGQPQHF
V gene: TRBV19; J gene: TRBJ1-5; CDR3 length: 13; CDR3 protein: CASSPPYNQPQHF
V gene: TRBV19; J gene: TRBJ1-1; CDR3 length: 13; CDR3 protein: CASRFDRVTEAFF
V gene: TRBV6-1; J gene: TRBJ2-3; CDR3 length: 15; CDR3 protein: CASTDRDRGTDTQYF
V gene: TRBV24-1; J gene: TRBJ2-2; CDR3 length: 17; CDR3 protein: CATSEVGTYEATGELFF
V gene: TRBV28; J gene: TRBJ2-5; CDR3 length: 15; CDR3 protein: CASSLIGGLGETQYF
V gene: TRBV12-3/TRBV12-4; J gene: TRBJ2-2; CDR3 length: 13; CDR3 protein: CASSLRGLRELFF
V gene: TRBV12-3/TRBV12-4; J gene: TRBJ2-5; CDR3 length: 13; CDR3 protein: CASLGWVLETQYF
V gene: TRBV27; J gene: TRBJ1-1; CDR3 length: 14; CDR3 protein: CASSSPTVNTEAFF
V gene: TRBV7-2; J gene: TRBJ2-5; CDR3 length: 16; CDR3 protein: CASSFSGTSGWETQYF
V gene: TRBV20-1; J gene: TRBJ2-7; CDR3 length: 15; CDR3 protein: CSAPGTSGKKYEQYF
V gene: TRBV20-1; J gene: TRBJ1-2; CDR3 length: 16; CDR3 protein: CSALPSSGSGGYGYTF
V gene: TRBV13; J gene: TRBJ1-2; CDR3 length: 14; CDR3 protein: CASSTPRVNYGYTF
V gene: TRBV7-2; J gene: TRBJ2-5; CDR3 length: 17; CDR3 protein: CASSREAGGRYQETQYF
V gene: TRBV6-5; J gene: TRBJ2-2; CDR3 length: 14; CDR3 protein: CASSYSRGSGELFF
V gene: TRBV6-1; J gene: TRBJ2-7; CDR3 length: 19; CDR3 protein: CASSLRPGTGTGFSYEQYF
V gene: TRBV20-1; J gene: TRBJ2-5; CDR3 length: 13; CDR3 protein: CSARGQSQETQYF
V gene: TRBV5-1; J gene: TRBJ1-2; CDR3 length: 14; CDR3 protein: CASSWGQSDYGYTF
V gene: TRBV10-3; J gene: TRBJ1-5; CDR3 length: 15; CDR3 protein: CAISERQGVIQPQHF
V gene: TRBV7-2; J gene: TRBJ1-3; CDR3 length: 13; CDR3 protein: CASSFDVGNTIYF
V gene: TRBV6-1; J gene: TRBJ1-3; CDR3 length: 13; CDR3 protein: CASGELFGNTIYF
V gene: TRBV18; J gene: TRBJ2-7; CDR3 length: 13; CDR3 protein: CASSPLDRREQYF
V gene: TRBV6-5; J gene: TRBJ2-6; CDR3 length: 14; CDR3 protein: CASSYTGGANVLTF
V gene: TRBV11-3; J gene: TRBJ2-3; CDR3 length: 15; CDR3 protein: CASSPGGPVTDTQYF